The 14 T cell receptor beta chains below were found in one sample sequenced in a study of shared clonotypes between healthy human individuals. CD8 cells classed as naive were CD45RO-negative and positively selected for CCR7, excluding terminally differentiated effector memory CD45RA+ cells. TCRdb keeps only in-frame clones here, not all; method: immunoSEQ multiplex PCR. This sample has around 1.9 million clones, with just under 95% found just once. The sequencing input was naive CD8+ T cells from PBMCs. All receptors derive from a man aged 18 to 30 in good health. Some clones in this sample may be carry-over from other donors' samples.

The rearrangement links TRBV7-9 to TRBJ2-7, with 10 positions matching TRBD2. CDR1 SEHNR and CDR2 FQNEAQ come from the germline V gene (reference sequence). The CDR3 has 15 residues. With 2 bases clipped from V and 2 bases from J, the junction kept 3 bases outside the gene matches. DNA of the CDR3: TGTGCCAGCAGCTTACTAGCGGGGGCAGCCTACGAGCAGTACTTC. This gives the protein CASSLLAGAAYEQYF. The full variable domain, completed using reference TRBV7-9 and TRBJ2-7, is DTGVSQNPRHKITKRGQNVTFRCDPISEHNRLYWYRQTLGQGPEFLTYFQNEAQLEKSRLLSDRFSAERPKGSFSTLEIQRTEQGDSAMYLCASSLLAGAAYEQYFGPGTRLTVT.

The chain is built from TRBV9 and TRBJ2-1; tentatively, D is TRBD2 (6 bases). Germline V gives CDR1 SGDLS, CDR2 YYNGEE. V was clipped by 0 bases and J by 7 bases, with 14 bases between them. CDR3 length: 15 residues. CDR3 amino acids: CASSVETSRENEQFF. CDR3 nucleotide sequence: TGTGCCAGCAGCGTAGAGACAAGCCGGGAGAATGAGCAGTTCTTC.

This sequence joins TRBV7-9 and TRBJ2-3, with TRBD2 as a possible D gene (5 bases). V shed 8 bases and J shed 5 bases, with 17 bases lying between them. Germline CDR1 and CDR2: SEHNR and FQNEAQ (reference sequence). The CDR3 is 14 residues long. The CDR3, as DNA: TGTGCCAGCCACGGAGGCCTTGGGAGAGATACGCAGTATTTT. The encoded protein is CASHGGLGRDTQYF.

CDR3 region: CASSPLTGRGNTIYF. The CDR3 bases are TGTGCCAGCAGTCCCCTAACAGGGAGAGGAAACACCATATATTTT. The rearrangement joins TRBV27 to TRBJ1-3; tentative D call: TRBD1 (6 bases). Trimming removed 5 bases at V and 4 bases at J, with 15 bases between. This CDR3 has 15 amino acids. CDR1 is MNHEY, CDR2 SMNVEV, per germline (reference sequence).

The chain joins TRBV6-1 to TRBJ1-1; a possible D gene is TRBD1 (6 bases). V was shortened by 0 bases and J by 6 bases, with 14 bases between the two germline ends. CDR3 size: 15 residues. Germline-derived CDR1 and CDR2 are MNHNS and SASEGT. CDR3 sequence (DNA): TGTGCCAGCAGTGAAGCTTGGGGGGGCAGGGCTGAAGCTTTCTTT. Translated: CASSEAWGGRAEAFF.

The chain combines TRBV4-1 with TRBJ2-7, with a weak D call TRBD1 (5 bases). V lost 2 bases and J lost 6, with 14 bases in between. The germline CDR1 and CDR2 sequences are MGHRA and YSYEKL. This CDR3 spans 14 amino acids. The CDR3 is CASSQTAGWGEQYF. Here the CDR3 DNA reads TGCGCCAGCAGCCAAACCGCAGGGTGGGGCGAGCAGTACTTC.

This sequence joins TRBV28 and TRBJ2-3; D unclear. The CDR3 totals 15 residues. V lost 4 bases and J 6 bases, leaving 17 bases between the germline ends. CDR1 is MDHEN, CDR2 SYDVKM, per germline. The CDR3, as DNA: TGTGCCAGCAGTTCCCCCGATGGGTCGTCGGATACGCAGTATTTT. Translated, it gives CASSSPDGSSDTQYF.

This chain connects TRBV9 to TRBJ1-4; the match to TRBD1 covers 8 bases. V trimming: 3 bases; J trimming: 6 bases; junction bases outside the gene matches: 7. The germline gives CDR1 SGDLS, CDR2 YYNGEE. The CDR3 extends over 15 amino acids. The DNA of the CDR3 is TGTGCCAGCAGCGAGGGGGGACAGGTCTATGAAAAACTGTTTTTT. Translating gives CASSEGGQVYEKLFF.

This chain connects TRBV30 to TRBJ1-5; D possibly corresponds to TRBD1 (6 bases). This CDR3 is 15 amino acids long. Per germline, CDR1 GTSNPN and CDR2 SVGIG (reference sequence). The V end lost 0 bases, the J end lost 2 bases, and 11 bases lay between the germline ends. The CDR3 reads CAWSVSRGGNQPQHF. CDR3 nucleotide sequence: TGTGCCTGGAGTGTCTCCAGGGGAGGCAATCAGCCCCAGCATTTT.

This sequence joins TRBV4-3 and TRBJ2-3; D could derive from TRBD1 or TRBD2 (6 bases each). This CDR3 comprises 15 residues. CDR1 and CDR2 (germline): LGHNA, YSLEER. V lost 5 bases, J lost 1 base, and 13 bases lay in between. Here the CDR3 DNA reads TGCGCCAGCAGCTCCGGAGGGGGAGGCACAGATACGCAGTATTTT. It specifies CASSSGGGGTDTQYF.

The rearrangement uses TRBV7-9 and TRBJ1-1; no definite D call. V was trimmed by 1 base and J by 7 bases, leaving 16 bases between them. The V gene's germline CDR1 is SEHNR and CDR2 FQNEAQ (reference sequence). The CDR3 totals 15 residues. In DNA form, the CDR3 reads TGTGCCAGCAGCTTAGAGGGAGGCGTCAGAGTTGAAGCTTTCTTT. The encoded protein is CASSLEGGVRVEAFF.

The chain recombines TRBV7-6 with TRBJ2-7; 7 bases agree with TRBD2. Looked up from germline, CDR1 is SGHVS and CDR2 is FNYEAQ. J gave up 2 bases and V 1 base, and 8 bases lay outside the gene matches. The CDR3 covers 16 residues. CDR3 coding DNA: TGTGCCAGCAGCTTAGGGCTCAGGGACTACCCCTACGAGCAGTACTTC. It specifies CASSLGLRDYPYEQYF.

This clone was counted once. This sequence joins TRBV28 and TRBJ2-7, with unresolved D. The CDR3 spans 16 residues. Trimming removed 2 bases from V and 0 bases from J, with 14 bases in between. CDR1 and CDR2 (germline): MDHEN, SYDVKM. CDR3 DNA: TGTGCCAGCAGTTTAGACGTCGCGAGTATCTCCTACGAGCAGTACTTC. Translating gives CASSLDVASISYEQYF. Full variable domain (rest looked up from reference TRBV28 and TRBJ2-7): DVKVTQSSRYLVKRTGEKVFLECVQDMDHENMFWYRQDPGLGLRLIYFSYDVKMKEKGDIPEGYSVSREKKERFSLILESASTNQTSMYLCASSLDVASISYEQYFGPGTRLTVT.

V is TRBV6-6 and J is TRBJ2-2; 7 bases line up with TRBD2. This CDR3 has 14 amino acids. Germline V gene lookup returns CDR1 MNHNY and CDR2 SVGAGI (reference sequence). Losses at the gene ends were 4 bases for V and 6 bases for J; bases not matched to a gene: 5. Here the CDR3 DNA reads TGTGCCAGCAGTTCGGGACTAAACGCCGGGGAGCTGTTTTTT. This encodes CASSSGLNAGELFF.